The clone carrying this TCR beta chain was recorded many times. Its antigen is still unknown. This record comes from a study of CD8 T cells in ankylosing spondylitis. The study's findings and limits: Peripheral blood samples showed relatively rare disease-linked clones, and these clones were CD8+.

CDR1 and CDR2 (germline): SGDLS, YYNGEE. CDR3 length: 16 residues. With 4 bases clipped from V and 2 bases from J, the junction kept 8 bases outside the gene matches. For TCR beta, libraries came from quantitative 5'-RACE with molecular barcodes. TCRdb passed the 5' RACE reads through MiXCR, listing each CDR3 protein once. The sample contains roughly 30,000 distinct CDR3 sequences, nearly 5.5% of which appear only once. This clonotype was sampled from a female donor with ankylosing spondylitis or in good health (not recorded which). The sample comprised blood, either unsorted or a sorted T cell fraction (not recorded which). The chain joins TRBV9 to TRBJ2-1; 8 bases agree with TRBD1. CDR3 sequence (DNA): TGTGCCAGCAGCAATCGACAGGGGAGCCCCTACAATGAGCAGTTCTTC. It translates to CASSNRQGSPYNEQFF. Together with reference TRBV9 and TRBJ2-1, the CDR3 gives the full variable domain: DSGVTQTPKHLITATGQRVTLRCSPRSGDLSVYWYQQSLDQGLQFLIQYYNGEERAKGNILERFSAQQFPDLHSELNLSSLELGDSALYFCASSNRQGSPYNEQFFGPGTRLTVL.